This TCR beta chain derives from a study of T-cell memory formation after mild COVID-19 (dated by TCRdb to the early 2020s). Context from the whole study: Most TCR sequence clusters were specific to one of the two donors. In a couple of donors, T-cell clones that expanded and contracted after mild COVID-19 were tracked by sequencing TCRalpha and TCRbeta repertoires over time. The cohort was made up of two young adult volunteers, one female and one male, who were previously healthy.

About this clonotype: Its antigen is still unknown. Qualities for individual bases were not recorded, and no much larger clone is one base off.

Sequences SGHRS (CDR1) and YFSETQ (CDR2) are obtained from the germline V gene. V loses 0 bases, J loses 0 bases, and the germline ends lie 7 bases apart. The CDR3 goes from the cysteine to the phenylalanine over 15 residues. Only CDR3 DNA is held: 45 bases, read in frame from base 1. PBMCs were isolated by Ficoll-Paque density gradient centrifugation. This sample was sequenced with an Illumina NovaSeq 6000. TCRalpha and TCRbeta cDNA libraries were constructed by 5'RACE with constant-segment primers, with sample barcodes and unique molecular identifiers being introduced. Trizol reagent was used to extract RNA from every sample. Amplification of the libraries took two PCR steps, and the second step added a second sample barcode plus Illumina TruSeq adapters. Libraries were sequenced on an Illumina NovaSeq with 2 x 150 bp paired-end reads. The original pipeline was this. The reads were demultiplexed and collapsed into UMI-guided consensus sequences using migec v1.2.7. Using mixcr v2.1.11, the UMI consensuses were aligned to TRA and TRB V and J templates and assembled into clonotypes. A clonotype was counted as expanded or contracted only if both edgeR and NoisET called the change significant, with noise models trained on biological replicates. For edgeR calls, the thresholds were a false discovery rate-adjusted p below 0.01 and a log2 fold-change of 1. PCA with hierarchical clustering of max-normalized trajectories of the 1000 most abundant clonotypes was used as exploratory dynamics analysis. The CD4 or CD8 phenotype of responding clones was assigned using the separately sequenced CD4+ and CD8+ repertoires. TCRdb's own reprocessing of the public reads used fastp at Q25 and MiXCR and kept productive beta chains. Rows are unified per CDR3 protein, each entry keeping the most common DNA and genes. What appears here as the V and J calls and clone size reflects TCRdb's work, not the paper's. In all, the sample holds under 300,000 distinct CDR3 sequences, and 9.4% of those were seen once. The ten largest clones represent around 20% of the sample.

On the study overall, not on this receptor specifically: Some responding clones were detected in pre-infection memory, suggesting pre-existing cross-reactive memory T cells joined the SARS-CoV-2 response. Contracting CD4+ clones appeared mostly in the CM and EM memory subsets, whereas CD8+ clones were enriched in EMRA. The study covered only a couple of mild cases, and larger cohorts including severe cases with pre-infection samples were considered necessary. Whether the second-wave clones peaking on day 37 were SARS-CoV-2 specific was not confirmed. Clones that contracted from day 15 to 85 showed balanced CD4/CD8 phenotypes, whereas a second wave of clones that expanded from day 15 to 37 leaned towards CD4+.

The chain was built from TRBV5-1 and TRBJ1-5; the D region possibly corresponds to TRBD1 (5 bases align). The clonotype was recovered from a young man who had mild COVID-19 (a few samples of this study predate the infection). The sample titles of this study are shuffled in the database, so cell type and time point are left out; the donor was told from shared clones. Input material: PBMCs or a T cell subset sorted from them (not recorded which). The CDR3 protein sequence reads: CASSLGQSSNQPQHF. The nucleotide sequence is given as TGCGCCAGCAGCTTGGGACAGTCTAGCAATCAGCCCCAGCATTTT. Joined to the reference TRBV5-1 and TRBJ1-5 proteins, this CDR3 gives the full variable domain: KAGVTQTPRYLIKTRGQQVTLSCSPISGHRSVSWYQQTPGQGLQFLFEYFSETQRNKGNFPGRFSGRQFSNSRSEMNVSTLELGDSALYLCASSLGQSSNQPQHFGDGTRLSIL.